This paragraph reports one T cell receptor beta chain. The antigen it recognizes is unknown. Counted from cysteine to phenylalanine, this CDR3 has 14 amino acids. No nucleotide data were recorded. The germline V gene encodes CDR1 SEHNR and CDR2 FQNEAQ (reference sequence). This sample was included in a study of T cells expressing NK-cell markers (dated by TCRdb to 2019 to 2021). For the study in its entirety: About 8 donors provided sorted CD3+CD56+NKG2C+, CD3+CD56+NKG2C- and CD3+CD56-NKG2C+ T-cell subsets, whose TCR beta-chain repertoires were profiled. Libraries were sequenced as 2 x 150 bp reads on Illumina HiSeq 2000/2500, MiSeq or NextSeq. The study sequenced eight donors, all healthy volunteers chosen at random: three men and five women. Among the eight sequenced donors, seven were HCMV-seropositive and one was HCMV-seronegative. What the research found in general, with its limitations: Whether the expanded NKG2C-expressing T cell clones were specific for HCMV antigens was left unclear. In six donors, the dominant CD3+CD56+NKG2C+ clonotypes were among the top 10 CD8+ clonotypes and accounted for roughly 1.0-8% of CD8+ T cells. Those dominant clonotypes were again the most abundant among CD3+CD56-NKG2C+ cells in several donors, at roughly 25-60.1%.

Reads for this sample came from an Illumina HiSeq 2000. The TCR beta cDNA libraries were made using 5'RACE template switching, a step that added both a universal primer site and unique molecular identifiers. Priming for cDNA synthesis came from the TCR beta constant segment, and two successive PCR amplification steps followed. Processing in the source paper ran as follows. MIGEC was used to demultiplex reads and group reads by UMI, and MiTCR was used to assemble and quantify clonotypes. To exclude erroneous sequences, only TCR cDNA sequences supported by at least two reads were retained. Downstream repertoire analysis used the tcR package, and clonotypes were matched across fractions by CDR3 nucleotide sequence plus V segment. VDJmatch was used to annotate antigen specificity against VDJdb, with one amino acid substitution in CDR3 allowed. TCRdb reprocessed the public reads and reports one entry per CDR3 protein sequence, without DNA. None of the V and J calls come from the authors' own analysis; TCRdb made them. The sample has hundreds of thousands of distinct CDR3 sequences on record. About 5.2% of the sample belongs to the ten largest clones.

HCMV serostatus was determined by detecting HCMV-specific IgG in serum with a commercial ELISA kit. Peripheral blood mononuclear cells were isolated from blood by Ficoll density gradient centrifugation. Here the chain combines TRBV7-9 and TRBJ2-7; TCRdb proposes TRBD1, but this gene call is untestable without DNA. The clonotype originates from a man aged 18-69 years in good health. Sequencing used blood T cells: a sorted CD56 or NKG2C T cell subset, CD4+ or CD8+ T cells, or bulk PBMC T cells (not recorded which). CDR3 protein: CASSLTPTGAEQYF. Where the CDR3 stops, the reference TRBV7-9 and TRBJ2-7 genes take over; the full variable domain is DTGVSQNPRHKITKRGQNVTFRCDPISEHNRLYWYRQTLGQGPEFLTYFQNEAQLEKSRLLSDRFSAERPKGSFSTLEIQRTEQGDSAMYLCASSLTPTGAEQYFGPGTRLTVT.